Below are 4 T cell receptor beta chains sequenced from a single sample in a study of Ad26.COV2.S vaccination and SARS-CoV-2 variants. The protocol was immunoSEQ multiplex PCR, while the TCRdb copy is restricted to in-frame clones and leaves out a portion. This sample has over 110,000 clones; around 86% occur once, and the top ten carry 4% to 6%. Sequenced here: peripheral blood, sampled after recovery from COVID-19. The receptors come from a human donor who had recovered from COVID-19.

This rearrangement joins TRBV9 to TRBJ1-3; D call uncertain. V gave up 7 bases and J gave up 1 base, with 9 bases separating them. The CDR3 is 13 amino acids. Germline loops: CDR1 SGDLS, CDR2 YYNGEE. CDR3 sequence reads: CASGDTSGNTIYF. CDR3 DNA sequence: TGTGCCAGCGGTGACACTTCTGGAAACACCATATATTTT.

J is TRBJ1-4 and V is TRBV28, with D possibly TRBD1 on 5 matching bases. V dropped 6 bases and J dropped 0 bases, with 23 bases sitting between them. Germline assignment: CDR1 MDHEN and CDR2 SYDVKM. CDR3 length equals 19 residues. The chain's CDR3 is CASSQAGTGWYATNEKLFF. In nucleotides, the CDR3 is TGTGCCAGCAGCCAGGCAGGGACGGGGTGGTACGCAACTAATGAAAAACTGTTTTTT.

The chain employs TRBV5-1 and TRBJ1-5; the D gene is possibly TRBD1 (6 bases). The CDR3 extends over 15 amino acids. Germline V gene data show CDR1 as SGHRS and CDR2 as YFSETQ. Deletions cut 4 bases from V and 0 bases from J, with 11 bases between. The CDR3 DNA sequence: TGCGCCAGCAGCCCGGAAGGGGGTAGCAATCAGCCCCAGCATTTT. It encodes CASSPEGGSNQPQHF.

This clone was detected a few times. The rearrangement uses TRBV5-1 and TRBJ1-6, with D unresolved. The CDR3 contains 14 residues. The V end lost 6 bases, the J end lost 14 bases, and 21 bases lay between the germline ends. Per the germline V gene, CDR1 is SGHRS and CDR2 is YFSETQ. CDR3 DNA sequence: TGCGCCAGCAACCTTGGACCGGACTTCAAAGCCCTCCACTTT. This translates into CASNLGPDFKALHF.